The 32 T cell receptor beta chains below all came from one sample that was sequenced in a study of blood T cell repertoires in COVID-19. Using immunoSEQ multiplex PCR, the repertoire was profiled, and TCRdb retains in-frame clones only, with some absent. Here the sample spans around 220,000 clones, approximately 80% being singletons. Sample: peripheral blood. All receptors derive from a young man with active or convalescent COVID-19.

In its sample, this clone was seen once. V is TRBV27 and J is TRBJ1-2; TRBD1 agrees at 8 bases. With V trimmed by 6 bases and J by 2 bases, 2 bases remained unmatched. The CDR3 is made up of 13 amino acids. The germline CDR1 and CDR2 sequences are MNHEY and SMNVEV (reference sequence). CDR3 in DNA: TGTGCCAGCAGCACAGGGGGGAACTATGGCTACACCTTC. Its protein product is CASSTGGNYGYTF.

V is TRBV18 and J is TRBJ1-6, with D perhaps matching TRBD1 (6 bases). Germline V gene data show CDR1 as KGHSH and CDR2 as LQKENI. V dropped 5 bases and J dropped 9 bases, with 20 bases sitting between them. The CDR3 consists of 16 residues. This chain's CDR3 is CASSYSAGQSASPLHF. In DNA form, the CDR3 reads TGTGCCAGCTCATACTCAGCCGGACAGAGCGCTTCACCCCTCCACTTT.

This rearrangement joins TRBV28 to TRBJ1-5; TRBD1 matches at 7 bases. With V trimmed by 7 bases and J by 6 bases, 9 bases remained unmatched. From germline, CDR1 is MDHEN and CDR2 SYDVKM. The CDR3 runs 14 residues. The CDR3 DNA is TGTGCCAGCATCCCGACAGGGAGTTTTCAGCCCCAGCATTTT. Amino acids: CASIPTGSFQPQHF.

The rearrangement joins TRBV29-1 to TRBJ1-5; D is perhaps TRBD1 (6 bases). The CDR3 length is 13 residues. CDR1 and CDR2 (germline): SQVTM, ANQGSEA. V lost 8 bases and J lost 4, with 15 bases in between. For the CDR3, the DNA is TGCAGCACCCGACAGGACTGGAATCAGCCCCAGCATTTT. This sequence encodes CSTRQDWNQPQHF.

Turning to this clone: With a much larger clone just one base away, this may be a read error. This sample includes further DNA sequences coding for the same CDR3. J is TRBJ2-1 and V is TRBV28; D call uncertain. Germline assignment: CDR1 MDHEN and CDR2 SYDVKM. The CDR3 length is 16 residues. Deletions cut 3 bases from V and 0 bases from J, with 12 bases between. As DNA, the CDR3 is TGTGCCAGCAGTTTCCCAGCGCTAACCTCCTACAATGAGCAGTTCTTC. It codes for CASSFPALTSYNEQFF.

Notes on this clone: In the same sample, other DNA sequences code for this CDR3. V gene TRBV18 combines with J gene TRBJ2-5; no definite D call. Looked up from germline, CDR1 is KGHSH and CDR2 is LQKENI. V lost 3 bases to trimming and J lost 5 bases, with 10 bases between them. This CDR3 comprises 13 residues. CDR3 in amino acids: CASSPGPVETQYF. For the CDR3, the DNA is TGTGCCAGCTCACCTGGGCCGGTGGAGACCCAGTACTTC.

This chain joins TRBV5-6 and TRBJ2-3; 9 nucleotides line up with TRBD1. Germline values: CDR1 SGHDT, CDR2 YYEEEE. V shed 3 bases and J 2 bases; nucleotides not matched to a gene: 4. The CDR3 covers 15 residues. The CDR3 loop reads CASSWGQGFTDTQYF. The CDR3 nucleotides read TGTGCCAGCAGCTGGGGACAGGGATTCACAGATACGCAGTATTTT. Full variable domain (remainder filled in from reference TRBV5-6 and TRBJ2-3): DAGVTQSPTHLIKTRGQQVTLRCSPKSGHDTVSWYQQALGQGPQFIFQYYEEEERQRGNFPDRFSGHQFPNYSSELNVNALLLGDSALYLCASSWGQGFTDTQYFGPGTRLTVL.

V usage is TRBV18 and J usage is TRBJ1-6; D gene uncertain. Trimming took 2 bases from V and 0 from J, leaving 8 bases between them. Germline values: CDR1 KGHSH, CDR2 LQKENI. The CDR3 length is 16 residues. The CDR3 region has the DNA TGTGCCAGCTCACCAGGTCAAGCCTCCTATAATTCACCCCTCCACTTT. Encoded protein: CASSPGQASYNSPLHF.

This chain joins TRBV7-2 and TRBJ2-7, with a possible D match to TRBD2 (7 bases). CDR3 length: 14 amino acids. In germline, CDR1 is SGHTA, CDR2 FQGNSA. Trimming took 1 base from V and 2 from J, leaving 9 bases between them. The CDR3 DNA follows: TGTGCCAGCAGCTTAGGAGGGGGGGCCTACGAGCAGTACTTC. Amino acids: CASSLGGGAYEQYF.

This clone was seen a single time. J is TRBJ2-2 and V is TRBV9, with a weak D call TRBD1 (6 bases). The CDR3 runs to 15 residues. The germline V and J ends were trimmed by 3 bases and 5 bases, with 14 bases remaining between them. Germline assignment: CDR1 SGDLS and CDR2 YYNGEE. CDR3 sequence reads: CASSASPDRTGELFF. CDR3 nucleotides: TGTGCCAGCAGCGCCTCTCCCGACAGGACCGGGGAGCTGTTTTTT.

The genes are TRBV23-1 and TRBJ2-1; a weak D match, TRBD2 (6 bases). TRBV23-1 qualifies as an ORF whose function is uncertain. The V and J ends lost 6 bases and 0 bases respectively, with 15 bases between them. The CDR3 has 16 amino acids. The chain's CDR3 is CASSQRGIGSYNEQFF. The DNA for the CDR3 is TGCGCCAGCAGCCAACGGGGGATTGGCTCCTACAATGAGCAGTTCTTC.

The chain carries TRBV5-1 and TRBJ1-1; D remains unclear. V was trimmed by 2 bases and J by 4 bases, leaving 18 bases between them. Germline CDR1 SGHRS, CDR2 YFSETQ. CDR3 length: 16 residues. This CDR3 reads CASSLISPSGSTEAFF. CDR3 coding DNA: TGCGCCAGCAGCTTAATTAGCCCTAGTGGATCCACTGAAGCTTTCTTT. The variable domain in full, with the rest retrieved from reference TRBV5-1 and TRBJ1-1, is KAGVTQTPRYLIKTRGQQVTLSCSPISGHRSVSWYQQTPGQGLQFLFEYFSETQRNKGNFPGRFSGRQFSNSRSEMNVSTLELGDSALYLCASSLISPSGSTEAFFGQGTRLTVV.

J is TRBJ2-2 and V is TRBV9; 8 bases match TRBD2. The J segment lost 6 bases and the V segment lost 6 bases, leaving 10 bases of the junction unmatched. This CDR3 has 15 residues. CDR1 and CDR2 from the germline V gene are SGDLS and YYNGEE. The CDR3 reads CASTKAGVDAGELFF. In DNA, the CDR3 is TGTGCCAGCACTAAAGCGGGGGTAGATGCCGGGGAGCTGTTTTTT.

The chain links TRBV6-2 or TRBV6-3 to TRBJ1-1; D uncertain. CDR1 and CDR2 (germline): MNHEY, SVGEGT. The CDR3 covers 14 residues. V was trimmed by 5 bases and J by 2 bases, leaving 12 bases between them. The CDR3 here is CASSQITENTEAFF. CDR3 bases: TGTGCCAGCAGTCAGATTACAGAAAACACTGAAGCTTTCTTT.

The CDR3 bases are TGTGCCAGCAGTTATGGCGCGGGGGCCTACGAGCAGTACTTC. Its translation is CASSYGAGAYEQYF. The J gene is TRBJ2-7, the V gene TRBV6-5, with 7 bases aligning to TRBD2. The length of the CDR3 is 14 residues. Losses at the gene ends were 3 bases for V and 2 bases for J; bases not matched to a gene: 4. Germline V gene data show CDR1 as MNHEY and CDR2 as SVGAGI.

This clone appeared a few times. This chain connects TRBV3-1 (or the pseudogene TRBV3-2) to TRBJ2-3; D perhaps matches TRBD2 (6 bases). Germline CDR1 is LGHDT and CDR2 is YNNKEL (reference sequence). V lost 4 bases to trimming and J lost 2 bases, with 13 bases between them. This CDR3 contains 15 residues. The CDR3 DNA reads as TGTGCCAGCAGCCCTCGGACTACGAACACAGATACGCAGTATTTT. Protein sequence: CASSPRTTNTDTQYF.

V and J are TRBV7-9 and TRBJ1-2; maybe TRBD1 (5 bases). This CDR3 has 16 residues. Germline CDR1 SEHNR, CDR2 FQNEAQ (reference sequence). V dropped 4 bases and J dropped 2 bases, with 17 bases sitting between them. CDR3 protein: CASSSLQATQNYGYTF. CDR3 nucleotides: TGTGCCAGCAGCTCCCTACAGGCCACCCAGAACTATGGCTACACCTTC.

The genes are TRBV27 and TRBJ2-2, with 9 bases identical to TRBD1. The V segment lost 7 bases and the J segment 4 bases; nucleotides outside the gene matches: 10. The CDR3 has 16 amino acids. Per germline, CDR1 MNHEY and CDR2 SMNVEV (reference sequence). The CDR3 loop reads CASIQSTGGGTGELFF. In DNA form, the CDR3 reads TGTGCCAGCATCCAATCGACAGGGGGAGGCACCGGGGAGCTGTTTTTT.

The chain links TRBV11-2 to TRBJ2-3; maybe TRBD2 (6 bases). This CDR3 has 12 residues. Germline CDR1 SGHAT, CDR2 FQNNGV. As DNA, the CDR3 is TGTGCGACCCGCGGGGCCACAGATACGCAGTATTTT. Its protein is CATRGATDTQYF.

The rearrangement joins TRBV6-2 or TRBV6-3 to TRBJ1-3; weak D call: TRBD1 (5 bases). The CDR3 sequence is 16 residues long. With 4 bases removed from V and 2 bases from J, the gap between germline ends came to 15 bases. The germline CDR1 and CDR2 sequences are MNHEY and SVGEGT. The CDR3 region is CASSFSRASAGNTIYF. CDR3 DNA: TGTGCCAGCAGTTTCTCCAGGGCTTCGGCTGGAAACACCATATATTTT.

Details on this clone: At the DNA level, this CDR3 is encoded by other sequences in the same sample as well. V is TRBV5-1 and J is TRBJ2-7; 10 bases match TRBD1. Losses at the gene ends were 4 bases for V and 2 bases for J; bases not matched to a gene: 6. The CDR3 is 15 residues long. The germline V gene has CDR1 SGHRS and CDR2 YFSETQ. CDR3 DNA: TGCGCCAGCAGCCCGGGACAGGGGTCAACCTACGAGCAGTACTTC. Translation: CASSPGQGSTYEQYF.

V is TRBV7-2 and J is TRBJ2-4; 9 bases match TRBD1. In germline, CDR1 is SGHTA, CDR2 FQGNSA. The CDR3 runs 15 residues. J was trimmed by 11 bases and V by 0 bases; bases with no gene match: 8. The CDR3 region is CASSLAVGDRVVQYF. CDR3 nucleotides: TGTGCCAGCAGCTTAGCGGTTGGGGACAGGGTTGTTCAGTACTTC.

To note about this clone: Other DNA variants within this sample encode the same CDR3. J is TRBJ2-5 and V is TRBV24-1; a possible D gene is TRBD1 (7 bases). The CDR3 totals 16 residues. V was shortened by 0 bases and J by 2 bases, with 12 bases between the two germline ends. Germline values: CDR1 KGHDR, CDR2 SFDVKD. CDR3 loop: CATSDLWAGGQETQYF. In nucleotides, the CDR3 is TGTGCCACCAGTGATTTGTGGGCAGGGGGGCAAGAGACCCAGTACTTC.

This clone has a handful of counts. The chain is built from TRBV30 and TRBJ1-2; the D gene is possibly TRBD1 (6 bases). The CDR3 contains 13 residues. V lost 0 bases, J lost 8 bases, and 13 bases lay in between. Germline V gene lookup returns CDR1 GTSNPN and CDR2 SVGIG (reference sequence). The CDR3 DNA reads TGTGCCTGGAGTGTGGAGGGGGGGAGCGGCTACACCTTC. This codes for CAWSVEGGSGYTF.

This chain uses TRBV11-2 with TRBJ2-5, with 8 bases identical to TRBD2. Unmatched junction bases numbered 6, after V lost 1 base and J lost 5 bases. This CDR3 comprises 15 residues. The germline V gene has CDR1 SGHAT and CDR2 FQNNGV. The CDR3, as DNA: TGTGCCAGCAGCTTAGTGGGGACTAGGGGCGAGACCCAGTACTTC. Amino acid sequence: CASSLVGTRGETQYF.

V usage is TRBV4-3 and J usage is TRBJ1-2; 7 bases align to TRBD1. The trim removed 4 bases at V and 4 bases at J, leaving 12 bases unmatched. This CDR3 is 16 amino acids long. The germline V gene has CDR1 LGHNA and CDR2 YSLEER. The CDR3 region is CASSRDNYRGLYGYTF. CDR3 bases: TGCGCCAGCAGCCGAGACAATTACAGGGGACTCTATGGCTACACCTTC.

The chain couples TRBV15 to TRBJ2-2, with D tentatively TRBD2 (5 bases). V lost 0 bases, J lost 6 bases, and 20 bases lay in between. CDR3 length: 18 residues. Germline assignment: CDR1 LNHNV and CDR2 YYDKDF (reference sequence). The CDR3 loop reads CATSRDFTAGVEPGELFF. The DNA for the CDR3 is TGTGCCACCAGCAGAGATTTTACAGCCGGGGTGGAGCCCGGGGAGCTGTTTTTT.

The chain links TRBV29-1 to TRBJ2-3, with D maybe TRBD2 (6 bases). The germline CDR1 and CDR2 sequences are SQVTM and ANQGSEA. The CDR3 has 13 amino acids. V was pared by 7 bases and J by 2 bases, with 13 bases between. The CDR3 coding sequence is TGCAGCGGCTCGGGACTTTACACAGATACGCAGTATTTT. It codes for CSGSGLYTDTQYF.

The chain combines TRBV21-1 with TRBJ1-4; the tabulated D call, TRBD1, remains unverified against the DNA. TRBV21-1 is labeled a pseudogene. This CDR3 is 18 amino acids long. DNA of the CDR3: TGTGCCAGCAGCAAATATCCGGGACACCCCGCAACTAATGAAAAACTGTTTTTT. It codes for CASSKYPGHPATNEKLFF.

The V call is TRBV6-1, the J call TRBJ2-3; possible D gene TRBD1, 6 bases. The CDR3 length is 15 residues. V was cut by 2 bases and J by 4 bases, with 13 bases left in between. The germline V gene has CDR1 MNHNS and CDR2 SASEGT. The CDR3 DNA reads TGTGCCAGCAGTGAATGGCAGGGGATCCCAGATACGCAGTATTTT. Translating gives CASSEWQGIPDTQYF.

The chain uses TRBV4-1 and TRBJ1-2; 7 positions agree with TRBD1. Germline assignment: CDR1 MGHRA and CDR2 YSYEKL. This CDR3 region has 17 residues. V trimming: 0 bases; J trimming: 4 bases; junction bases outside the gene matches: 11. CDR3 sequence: CASSQDRDRVMGYGYTF. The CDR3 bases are TGCGCCAGCAGCCAAGACAGAGACAGGGTAATGGGCTATGGCTACACCTTC.

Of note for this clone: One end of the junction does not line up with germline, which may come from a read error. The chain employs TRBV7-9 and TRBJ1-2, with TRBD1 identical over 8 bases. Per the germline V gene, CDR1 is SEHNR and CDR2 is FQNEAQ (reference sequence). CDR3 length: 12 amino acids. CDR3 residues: CASRDRGSPRHF. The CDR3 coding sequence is TGTGCCAGCAGAGACAGGGGTTCCCCCAGACACTTC.